Detailed here is one TCR beta chain. The CDR3 is 14 amino acids. CDR1 and CDR2 from the germline V gene are SGHNT and YYREEE (reference sequence). V was pared by 5 bases and J by 8 bases, with 10 bases of the junction left unmatched. The data originate from a study of blood T cell repertoires in COVID-19. In the original processing: Using reference gene primer amplification, nucleated cell counts were estimated. Clones were sequenced by immunoSEQ multiplex PCR, and TCRdb holds only the in-frame ones, with some missing. V and J calls and clone size are copied from that table; D and trimming were computed from the DNA. The table has hundreds of thousands of clones, around 87% seen once; the top ten hold approximately 8.1%.

This chain uses TRBV5-4 with TRBJ2-4; 7 positions agree with TRBD1. The receptor's source is a woman aged 45-65 years who had recovered from COVID-19. The sequenced material came from peripheral blood. The CDR3 region is CASRPDRAEDIQYF. The DNA of the CDR3 is TGTGCCAGCAGACCCGACAGGGCAGAGGACATTCAGTACTTC. The whole variable domain, remainder taken from reference TRBV5-4 and TRBJ2-4, is ETGVTQSPTHLIKTRGQQVTLRCSSQSGHNTVSWYQQALGQGPQFIFQYYREEENGRGNFPPRFSGLQFPNYSSELNVNALELDDSALYLCASRPDRAEDIQYFGAGTRLSVL.